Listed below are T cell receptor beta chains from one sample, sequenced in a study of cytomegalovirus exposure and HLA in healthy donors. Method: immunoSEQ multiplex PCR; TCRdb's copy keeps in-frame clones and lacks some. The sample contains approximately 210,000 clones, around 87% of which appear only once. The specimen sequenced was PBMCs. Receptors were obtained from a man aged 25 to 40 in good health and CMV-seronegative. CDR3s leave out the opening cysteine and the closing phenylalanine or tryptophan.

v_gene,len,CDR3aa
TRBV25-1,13,ASSAGGVPSYGYT
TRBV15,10,ATSRDVDRIH
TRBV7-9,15,ASSPIPGLAGADTQY
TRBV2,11,ASSGYRHETQY
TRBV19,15,ASSIAHGTSGRHEQY
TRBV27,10,ASRQRASPLH
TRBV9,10,ASSSRVRGYT
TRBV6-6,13,ASSPPRTGSYEQY
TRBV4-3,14,ASSRTISRGPNEQY
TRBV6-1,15,ASSELAGGPPTYEQY
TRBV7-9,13,SSSRTAGGPEEQY
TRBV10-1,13,ASSEFQGGGTEAF
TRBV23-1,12,ASSQETDRVGYT
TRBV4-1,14,ASSQNSRGPDYGYT
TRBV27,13,ASSDNGGGVTEAF
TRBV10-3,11,AIKGGSEGTQY
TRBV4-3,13,ASSQDATAPIEAF
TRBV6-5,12,ASSRDRANYGYT
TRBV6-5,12,ASRKDRGGSPLH
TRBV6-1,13,ASSLDRGAGNTIY
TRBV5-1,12,ASSLTGGLEKLF
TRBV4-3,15,ASSLTTGTGSTETQY
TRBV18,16,ASSHLTGTGLLNYGYT
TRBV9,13,ASSRLQSGRTEAF
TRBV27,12,ASTRDSLNTEAF
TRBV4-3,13,ASSQEGRPDVTQY
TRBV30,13,AWSAVDRGRDGYT
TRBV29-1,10,SVGWQGLEQY
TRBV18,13,ASSPRVDTSYEQY
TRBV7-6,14,ASSLGRDNPTGELF
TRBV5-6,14,ASSLNAVRARYEQY
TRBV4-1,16,ASSQKGSGQTNTGELF
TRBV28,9,ASSLEGELF
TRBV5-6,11,ASSPQGAGEQY
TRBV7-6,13,ASSLIGGSVNEQF
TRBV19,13,ASSIRGLAGSGQY
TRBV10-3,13,AISGGDGGSYEQY